These T cell receptor beta chains were read from a single sample in a study of blood T cell repertoires in COVID-19. TCRdb's copy holds only in-frame clones and misses some; the assay was immunoSEQ multiplex PCR. The sample has more than 150,000 clones, roughly 84% seen once. The sequencing sample was made of peripheral blood. The receptors originated from a woman aged 60-75 years with acute or convalescent COVID-19. Both conserved end residues are part of each CDR3. The D gene is left open where the match is weak. A row's size may be missing; if present it is once, few, many or a size class.

clone size: .; V gene: TRBV9; J gene: TRBJ2-1; D gene: TRBD2; CDR3 protein: CASSVRSGGPNEQFF; CDR3 DNA: TGTGCCAGCAGCGTACGTAGCGGGGGGCCGAATGAGCAGTTCTTC
clone size: .; V gene: TRBV28; J gene: TRBJ1-2; D gene: .; CDR3 protein: CASSSPYGNYGYTF; CDR3 DNA: TGTGCCAGCAGTTCTCCCTACGGGAACTATGGCTACACCTTC
clone size: .; V gene: TRBV3-1/TRBV3-2; J gene: TRBJ1-1; D gene: TRBD1; CDR3 protein: CASSPWDRDTEAFF; CDR3 DNA: TGTGCCAGCAGCCCTTGGGACAGGGACACTGAAGCTTTCTTT
clone size: .; V gene: TRBV3-1/TRBV3-2; J gene: TRBJ2-5; D gene: TRBD1; CDR3 protein: CASSHPAGTGETQYF; CDR3 DNA: TGTGCCAGCAGCCATCCGGCGGGGACAGGGGAGACCCAGTACTTC
clone size: once; V gene: TRBV28; J gene: TRBJ2-5; D gene: TRBD1; CDR3 protein: CASSLLGQVETQYF; CDR3 DNA: TGTGCCAGCAGTTTATTGGGACAGGTAGAGACCCAGTACTTC
clone size: .; V gene: TRBV10-3; J gene: TRBJ1-1; D gene: .; CDR3 protein: CAITGGTIEAFF; CDR3 DNA: TGTGCCATCACGGGAGGGACCATTGAAGCTTTCTTT
clone size: .; V gene: TRBV12-1; J gene: TRBJ1-1; D gene: .; CDR3 protein: CASSFATGETEAFF; CDR3 DNA: TGTGCCAGCAGCTTTGCAACGGGGGAGACTGAAGCTTTCTTT
clone size: .; V gene: TRBV28; J gene: TRBJ1-2; D gene: TRBD1; CDR3 protein: CAIGTAYGYTF; CDR3 DNA: TGTGCCATCGGGACAGCCTATGGCTACACCTTC
clone size: .; V gene: TRBV3-1/TRBV3-2; J gene: TRBJ1-2; D gene: .; CDR3 protein: CASSQDRERAAKIRANYGYTF; CDR3 DNA: TGTGCCAGCAGCCAAGATCGGGAACGGGCAGCTAAGATTAGAGCTAACTATGGCTACACCTTC
clone size: .; V gene: TRBV4-1; J gene: TRBJ1-2; D gene: TRBD1; CDR3 protein: CASSQDSGTAYGYTF; CDR3 DNA: TGCGCCAGCAGCCAAGATAGCGGGACAGCTTATGGCTACACCTTC
clone size: .; V gene: TRBV3-1/TRBV3-2; J gene: TRBJ2-3; D gene: TRBD2; CDR3 protein: CASSLGALAGPTDTQYF; CDR3 DNA: TGTGCCAGCAGCCTAGGGGCACTAGCGGGGCCCACAGATACGCAGTATTTT
clone size: .; V gene: TRBV5-1; J gene: TRBJ2-3; D gene: TRBD1; CDR3 protein: CASSRQTGLRTDTQYF; CDR3 DNA: TGCGCCAGCAGCAGGCAGACAGGGCTACGCACAGATACGCAGTATTTT
clone size: once; V gene: TRBV3-1/TRBV3-2; J gene: TRBJ1-2; D gene: TRBD1; CDR3 protein: CASSQVGTGEGSGYTF; CDR3 DNA: TGTGCCAGCAGCCAAGTTGGGACAGGGGAAGGTAGTGGCTACACCTTC
clone size: .; V gene: TRBV19; J gene: TRBJ2-5; D gene: .; CDR3 protein: CASSIDQGGIPYF; CDR3 DNA: TGTGCCAGTAGTATAGATCAGGGGGGAATACCTTACTTC
clone size: .; V gene: TRBV9; J gene: TRBJ1-2; D gene: .; CDR3 protein: CASSSGWANYGYTF; CDR3 DNA: TGTGCCAGCAGCTCCGGGTGGGCTAACTATGGCTACACCTTC
clone size: .; V gene: TRBV6-5; J gene: TRBJ2-1; D gene: .; CDR3 protein: CASSYSGGAYNEQFF; CDR3 DNA: TGTGCCAGCAGTTACTCGGGGGGGGCTTACAATGAGCAGTTCTTC
clone size: .; V gene: TRBV18; J gene: TRBJ1-1; D gene: .; CDR3 protein: CASSLAGITEAFF; CDR3 DNA: TGTGCCAGCTCCCTTGCAGGGATCACTGAAGCTTTCTTT
clone size: .; V gene: TRBV7-9; J gene: TRBJ2-3; D gene: TRBD1; CDR3 protein: CASSNRGSTDTQYF; CDR3 DNA: TGTGCCAGCAGTAACAGGGGAAGCACAGATACGCAGTATTTT
clone size: .; V gene: TRBV29-1; J gene: TRBJ1-1; D gene: TRBD1; CDR3 protein: CSVTGRGDTEAFF; CDR3 DNA: TGCAGCGTGACCGGCAGGGGGGACACTGAAGCTTTCTTT
clone size: .; V gene: TRBV5-4; J gene: TRBJ1-1; D gene: .; CDR3 protein: CASGTGLNTEAFF; CDR3 DNA: TGTGCCAGCGGAACCGGGTTGAACACTGAAGCTTTCTTT
clone size: .; V gene: TRBV7-2; J gene: TRBJ2-1; D gene: TRBD2; CDR3 protein: CASSPYEAGGQLSYNEQFF; CDR3 DNA: TGTGCCAGCAGCCCCTACGAGGCGGGGGGCCAACTCTCCTACAATGAGCAGTTCTTC
clone size: few; V gene: TRBV9; J gene: TRBJ1-2; D gene: .; CDR3 protein: CASSVGGQGMIGNYGYTF; CDR3 DNA: TGTGCCAGCAGCGTAGGGGGGCAGGGAATGATCGGGAACTATGGCTACACCTTC
clone size: once; V gene: TRBV6-5; J gene: TRBJ1-2; D gene: .; CDR3 protein: CASRVPREGGYTF; CDR3 DNA: TGTGCCAGCAGGGTCCCCCGGGAGGGAGGCTACACCTTC
clone size: .; V gene: TRBV7-2; J gene: TRBJ1-5; D gene: TRBD1; CDR3 protein: CASSAGQASNQPQHF; CDR3 DNA: TGTGCCAGCAGCGCCGGACAGGCTAGCAATCAGCCCCAGCATTTT
clone size: .; V gene: TRBV7-2; J gene: TRBJ2-7; D gene: TRBD2; CDR3 protein: CASSWTSGGSGEQYF; CDR3 DNA: TGTGCCAGCAGCTGGACTAGCGGGGGATCGGGCGAGCAGTACTTC
clone size: .; V gene: TRBV3-1/TRBV3-2; J gene: TRBJ2-3; D gene: TRBD2; CDR3 protein: CASSQDSLAGLTQYF; CDR3 DNA: TGTGCCAGCAGCCAAGATTCCCTAGCGGGTCTAACGCAGTATTTT
clone size: .; V gene: TRBV7-2; J gene: TRBJ2-7; D gene: .; CDR3 protein: CASSLVGGSYEQYF; CDR3 DNA: TGTGCCAGCAGCTTAGTGGGGGGCTCCTACGAGCAGTACTTC
clone size: .; V gene: TRBV28; J gene: TRBJ2-2; D gene: TRBD2; CDR3 protein: CASSLYPSGGANTGELFF; CDR3 DNA: TGTGCCAGCAGTCTCTACCCTAGCGGGGGGGCGAACACCGGGGAGCTGTTTTTT
clone size: .; V gene: TRBV7-9; J gene: TRBJ2-1; D gene: TRBD2; CDR3 protein: CASSSGTSGGAHNEQFF; CDR3 DNA: TGTGCCAGTAGCTCCGGGACTAGCGGGGGGGCCCACAATGAGCAGTTCTTC
clone size: .; V gene: TRBV5-5; J gene: TRBJ2-1; D gene: .; CDR3 protein: CASSSPSSYNEQFF; CDR3 DNA: TGTGCCAGCAGCTCCCCTAGCTCCTACAATGAGCAGTTCTTC
clone size: .; V gene: TRBV3-1/TRBV3-2; J gene: TRBJ2-7; D gene: .; CDR3 protein: CASSQGKGRHEQYF; CDR3 DNA: TGTGCCAGCAGCCAAGGTAAGGGGCGGCACGAGCAGTACTTC
clone size: once; V gene: TRBV30; J gene: TRBJ1-5; D gene: TRBD1; CDR3 protein: CAWSVQGAINQPQHF; CDR3 DNA: TGTGCCTGGAGTGTACAGGGGGCAATCAATCAGCCCCAGCATTTT
clone size: .; V gene: TRBV7-9; J gene: TRBJ1-1; D gene: .; CDR3 protein: CASSLGAGLGTEAFF; CDR3 DNA: TGTGCCAGCAGCTTAGGTGCGGGGCTGGGGACTGAAGCTTTCTTT
clone size: once; V gene: TRBV6-5; J gene: TRBJ1-3; D gene: .; CDR3 protein: CASSKDSMAGNTIYF; CDR3 DNA: TGTGCCAGCAGTAAGGACAGTATGGCTGGAAACACCATATATTTT
clone size: .; V gene: TRBV11-2; J gene: TRBJ1-6; D gene: .; CDR3 protein: CASSFWRQGSSYNSPLHF; CDR3 DNA: TGTGCCAGCAGCTTCTGGCGGCAGGGAAGCTCCTATAATTCACCCCTCCACTTT
clone size: .; V gene: TRBV6-6; J gene: TRBJ2-2; D gene: TRBD1; CDR3 protein: CASTGTGKNTGELFF; CDR3 DNA: TGTGCCAGCACCGGGACAGGAAAGAACACCGGGGAGCTGTTTTTT
clone size: .; V gene: TRBV6-5; J gene: TRBJ2-7; D gene: .; CDR3 protein: CASRGNDKTYF; CDR3 DNA: TGTGCCAGCAGGGGCAACGACAAGACGTACTTC
clone size: .; V gene: TRBV7-9; J gene: TRBJ2-1; D gene: .; CDR3 protein: CASRRSAGARDEQFF; CDR3 DNA: TGTGCCAGCAGGCGGTCGGCGGGGGCCCGTGATGAGCAGTTCTTC
clone size: .; V gene: TRBV7-6; J gene: TRBJ1-2; D gene: .; CDR3 protein: CASSLDGDGPYGYTF; CDR3 DNA: TGTGCCAGCAGCTTAGACGGAGACGGTCCTTATGGCTACACCTTC
clone size: .; V gene: TRBV6-6; J gene: TRBJ2-3; D gene: .; CDR3 protein: CASSLDPSTDTQYF; CDR3 DNA: TGTGCCAGCAGCCTAGACCCGAGCACAGATACGCAGTATTTT
clone size: .; V gene: TRBV2; J gene: TRBJ2-3; D gene: TRBD2; CDR3 protein: CASGLVTDTQYF; CDR3 DNA: TGTGCCAGCGGACTAGTCACAGATACGCAGTATTTT
clone size: .; V gene: TRBV2; J gene: TRBJ1-5; D gene: TRBD1; CDR3 protein: CASSVTGRQPQHF; CDR3 DNA: TGTGCCAGCAGTGTGACAGGGCGGCAGCCCCAGCATTTT